The present entry profiles one T cell receptor (beta chain) with its context. PCR was performed a second time for roughly 6 to 12 cycles using a sample-barcoded 5' primer and a J-beta primer mix. TCRdb re-derived calls from the 5' RACE reads in MiXCR, one entry per CDR3 protein. The table lists 2 million or so distinct CDR3 sequences, 49% of them singletons, with 2.1% in the top ten. Isolation recovered at least 6.5 million PBMCs from every sample. Each sample provided at least 6 micrograms of extracted total RNA. This record comes from a study of blood T cells in healthy people across ages. Turning to the study itself: Capturing about one barcoded beta molecule per two T cells was achieved by template switching.

Germline V lookup: CDR1 SGHDT, CDR2 YYEEEE. V shed 0 bases and J 4 bases; nucleotides not matched to a gene: 3. The CDR3 runs to 15 residues. The chain combines TRBV5-6 with TRBJ2-1, with TRBD1 identical over 8 bases. The receptor comes from a woman aged 40 to 50 in good health. The sequenced sample consisted of blood. CDR3 loop: CASSLGWTGYNEQFF. The DNA of the CDR3 is TGTGCCAGCAGCTTGGGCTGGACAGGGTACAATGAGCAGTTCTTC.